The 28 T cell receptor beta chains presented below share a single source sample, sequenced in a study of blood T cell repertoires in COVID-19. Repertoires were generated with immunoSEQ multiplex PCR, while TCRdb's copy carries only in-frame clones and drops some. This repertoire shows around 190,000 clones, 88% found once; its top ten account for approximately 4.5%. Sequencing was carried out using peripheral blood. These receptors were taken from a human donor in a cohort sampled during active COVID-19.

As concerns this clone: The junction departs from the called germline gene at one end, perhaps through a read error. J is TRBJ1-1 and V is TRBV19; 8 bases line up with TRBD1. The CDR3 length is 16 residues. Per germline, CDR1 LNHDA and CDR2 SQIVND (reference sequence). The CDR3 nucleotides read TGTGCCAGTAGTATCGGACAGGGCAGGGTGAAGACTGAAGCTTTCTTT. This encodes CASSIGQGRVKTEAFF.

The chain recombines TRBV12-5 with TRBJ1-5, with 9 bases lining up with TRBD1. The ends lost 0 bases at V and 8 bases at J; junction bases unmatched: 8. The CDR3 is made up of 16 amino acids. Germline V lookup: CDR1 LGHNT, CDR2 FRNRAP. The CDR3 region is CASGLVLDRGGKPQHF. The CDR3 coding sequence is TGTGCTAGTGGTTTGGTACTGGACAGGGGAGGGAAGCCCCAGCATTTT.

The chain couples TRBV6-2 or TRBV6-3 to TRBJ2-1; 8 positions agree with TRBD2. CDR3 length: 16 residues. Germline CDR1 and CDR2: MNHEY and SVGEGT. Trimming removed 2 bases from V and 0 bases from J; junction bases left unmatched: 3. The CDR3 sequence is CASSYLGRASYNEQFF. CDR3 bases: TGTGCCAGCAGTTACCTCGGGAGGGCCTCCTACAATGAGCAGTTCTTC.

This clone appeared once. The chain uses TRBV9 and TRBJ2-1; D may be TRBD2 (6 bases). This CDR3 has 14 amino acids. Looked up from germline, CDR1 is SGDLS and CDR2 is YYNGEE. Trimming removed 0 bases from V and 9 bases from J, with 13 bases in between. The CDR3 sequence: CASSVDPGVGEQFF. The CDR3 nucleotides read TGTGCCAGCAGCGTAGACCCGGGAGTTGGTGAGCAGTTCTTC.

This chain joins TRBV29-1 and TRBJ1-2; TRBD1 matches at 7 bases. The CDR3 covers 13 residues. The germline V gene encodes CDR1 SQVTM and CDR2 ANQGSEA. After removal of 6 bases from V and 6 bases from J, the junction contained 10 bases not matched to a gene. The CDR3 spells CSVIPTGFHGYTF. The CDR3 DNA follows: TGCAGCGTCATCCCGACAGGGTTCCATGGCTACACCTTC. The variable domain in full, with the rest retrieved from reference TRBV29-1 and TRBJ1-2, is SAVISQKPSRDICQRGTSLTIQCQVDSQVTMMFWYRQQPGQSLTLIATANQGSEATYESGFVIDKFPISRPNLTFSTLTVSNMSPEDSSIYLCSVIPTGFHGYTFGSGTRLTVV.

This clone has only one observation. The chain carries TRBV6-5 and TRBJ2-2; weak D call: TRBD1 (6 bases). V was clipped by 4 bases and J by 1 base, with 10 bases between them. This CDR3 contains 15 residues. From germline, CDR1 is MNHEY and CDR2 SVGAGI. The CDR3 DNA sequence: TGTGCCAGCAGTTTGATGGGACAGAACACCGGGGAGCTGTTTTTT. It is translated as CASSLMGQNTGELFF.

The chain links TRBV29-1 to TRBJ1-2, with TRBD1 identical over 10 bases. The CDR3 loop spans 14 amino acids. The germline V gene has CDR1 SQVTM and CDR2 ANQGSEA. Trimming removed 2 bases from V and 8 bases from J; junction bases left unmatched: 8. The CDR3 loop reads CSVELVGQGLGYTF. CDR3 DNA: TGCAGCGTTGAACTCGTGGGACAGGGGCTCGGCTACACCTTC.

This clone was seen only a few times. The V gene is TRBV5-1, the J gene TRBJ2-7; weak D call: TRBD2 (5 bases). Looked up from germline, CDR1 is SGHRS and CDR2 is YFSETQ. The V end lost 4 bases, the J end lost 4 bases, and 12 bases lay between the germline ends. The CDR3 extends over 13 amino acids. The DNA of the CDR3 is TGCGCCAGCAGCACTAGGACCCAATACGAGCAGTACTTC. It encodes CASSTRTQYEQYF.

This chain uses TRBV30 with TRBJ1-6; a weak D match, TRBD1 (6 bases). Germline CDR1 and CDR2: GTSNPN and SVGIG (reference sequence). V was clipped by 4 bases and J by 10 bases, with 14 bases between them. The CDR3 is 13 amino acids. The DNA of the CDR3 is TGTGCCTGGATGCCACAGGGAAACTCACCCCTCCACTTT. It specifies CAWMPQGNSPLHF.

This chain connects TRBV5-1 to TRBJ1-1, with 10 bases aligning to TRBD1. The CDR3 is 15 residues long. CDR1 and CDR2 (germline): SGHRS, YFSETQ. Unmatched junction bases numbered 6, after V lost 3 bases and J lost 4 bases. The CDR3 is CASSSRTGGSTEAFF. CDR3 nucleotide sequence: TGCGCCAGCAGCTCACGGACAGGGGGGAGCACTGAAGCTTTCTTT. Variable domain in full (rest from reference TRBV5-1 and TRBJ1-1): KAGVTQTPRYLIKTRGQQVTLSCSPISGHRSVSWYQQTPGQGLQFLFEYFSETQRNKGNFPGRFSGRQFSNSRSEMNVSTLELGDSALYLCASSSRTGGSTEAFFGQGTRLTVV.

At least ten counts were recorded for this clone. The chain combines TRBV19 with TRBJ2-7; 10 positions agree with TRBD2. V trimming: 5 bases; J trimming: 4 bases; junction bases outside the gene matches: 8. This CDR3 is 15 amino acids long. Per the germline V gene, CDR1 is LNHDA and CDR2 is SQIVND (reference sequence). The CDR3 DNA reads as TGTGCCAGTAGTCACATCGGGACTAGCGAGTACGAGCAGTACTTC. Amino acid sequence: CASSHIGTSEYEQYF.

The chain is built from TRBV3-1 (or the pseudogene TRBV3-2) and TRBJ2-7, with a tentative D call TRBD2 (7 bases). V was trimmed by 2 bases and J by 4 bases, leaving 12 bases between them. The CDR3 runs to 14 residues. Looked up from germline, CDR1 is LGHDT and CDR2 is YNNKEL (reference sequence). The CDR3 DNA reads as TGTGCCAGCAGCCAACGGGGGGCTGGGTACGAGCAGTACTTC. As protein: CASSQRGAGYEQYF.

The CDR3 region is CASSYARTGRAAGELFF. CDR3 bases: TGTGCCAGCAGTTACGCACGGACAGGGCGGGCTGCCGGGGAGCTGTTTTTT. The J gene is TRBJ2-2, the V gene TRBV6-2 or TRBV6-3; 8 nucleotides agree with TRBD1. Germline loops: CDR1 MNHEY, CDR2 SVGEGT. This CDR3 comprises 17 residues. V was clipped by 2 bases and J by 6 bases; unmatched bases: 11.

This sequence joins TRBV2 and TRBJ2-1; 10 bases agree with TRBD2. J gave up 6 bases and V 4 bases, and 9 bases lay outside the gene matches. This CDR3 comprises 16 residues. CDR1 SNHLY and CDR2 FYNNEI come from the germline V gene. The CDR3 reads CASSATSGTTPNEQFF. The CDR3 coding sequence is TGTGCCAGCAGTGCCACTAGCGGGACTACCCCCAATGAGCAGTTCTTC.

Concerning this clone: One end of the junction fails to match germline, which may point to a read error. Additional DNA sequences in this sample encode the identical CDR3. The chain recombines TRBV18 with TRBJ2-5, with TRBD2 identical over 11 bases. There are 15 residues in the CDR3. Germline V gene sequence: CDR1 KGHSH, CDR2 LQKENI. CDR3 region: CASSPLAGARETQYF. CDR3 DNA sequence: TGTGCCAGCTCCCCACTAGCGGGGGCACGGGAGACCCAGTACTTC.

V is TRBV11-2 and J is TRBJ2-7, with D maybe TRBD1 (6 bases). Germline loops: CDR1 SGHAT, CDR2 FQNNGV. V dropped 0 bases and J dropped 3 bases, with 18 bases sitting between them. The CDR3 is 17 residues long. CDR3 in DNA: TGTGCCAGCAGCTTAGATCAGGGGATTCGGCCAATCTACGAGCAGTACTTC. Protein sequence: CASSLDQGIRPIYEQYF.

The table lists this clone with a count of one. The chain joins TRBV6-5 to TRBJ1-5, with 12 bases fitting TRBD1. CDR3 length: 14 amino acids. Germline-derived CDR1 and CDR2 are MNHEY and SVGAGI. The trim removed 11 bases at V and 7 bases at J, leaving 9 bases unmatched. This CDR3 reads CAARGQGARQPQHF. CDR3 in DNA: TGTGCCGCCAGGGGACAGGGGGCCCGACAGCCCCAGCATTTT.

This chain joins TRBV14 and TRBJ2-3; D gene unclear. CDR1 is SGHDN and CDR2 is FVKESK in the germline V gene. CDR3 length: 16 residues. With 2 bases removed from V and 1 base from J, the gap between germline ends came to 13 bases. The CDR3 DNA sequence: TGTGCCAGCAGCCAACTCCGGCAGGTCGGCACAGATACGCAGTATTTT. Amino acid sequence: CASSQLRQVGTDTQYF.

The J gene is TRBJ2-4, the V gene TRBV19, with 9 bases aligning to TRBD2. Looked up from germline, CDR1 is LNHDA and CDR2 is SQIVND (reference sequence). J was trimmed by 7 bases and V by 4 bases; bases with no gene match: 5. This CDR3 has 14 amino acids. This CDR3 reads CASSSGGAENIQYF. In DNA form, the CDR3 reads TGTGCCAGTAGTAGCGGGGGGGCCGAGAACATTCAGTACTTC.

This clone was counted only a few times. The chain links TRBV7-9 to TRBJ2-3; D may be TRBD2 (5 bases). Germline V gives CDR1 SEHNR, CDR2 FQNEAQ (reference sequence). The CDR3 extends over 17 amino acids. Between the trimmed V and J ends, which lost 3 bases and 0 bases, there was a span of 16 bases. This chain's CDR3 is CASSFPLASTSTDTQYF. The DNA of the CDR3 is TGTGCCAGCAGCTTCCCTCTAGCCTCCACTAGCACAGATACGCAGTATTTT.

The chain carries TRBV6-5 and TRBJ2-7; D possibly corresponds to TRBD1 (6 bases). Germline CDR1 MNHEY, CDR2 SVGAGI. CDR3 length: 16 amino acids. The V gene lost 0 bases and the J gene lost 2 bases, with 14 bases spanning the gap. The CDR3 nucleotides are TGTGCCAGCAGTTACTCGTCGACAGGTCGTACCTACGAGCAGTACTTC. Residues: CASSYSSTGRTYEQYF.

V and J are TRBV7-9 and TRBJ2-1; D is unresolved. V was shortened by 0 bases and J by 8 bases, with 5 bases between the two germline ends. Germline CDR1 SEHNR, CDR2 FQNEAQ (reference sequence). This CDR3 contains 12 residues. CDR3 sequence reads: CASSLAVYEQFF. In DNA, the CDR3 is TGTGCCAGCAGCTTAGCTGTCTATGAGCAGTTCTTC.

This rearrangement joins TRBV4-3 to TRBJ2-7, with 9 bases that match TRBD1. This CDR3 has 16 amino acids. Germline V gives CDR1 LGHNA, CDR2 YSLEER. V gave up 0 bases and J gave up 3 bases; unmatched junction bases: 6. This CDR3 is CASSQDSGQGNYEQYF. Here the CDR3 DNA reads TGCGCCAGCAGCCAAGATTCAGGACAGGGGAACTACGAGCAGTACTTC.

The CDR3 is CAISESRGSNQPQHF. In DNA form, the CDR3 reads TGTGCCATCAGTGAGTCTCGAGGTAGCAATCAGCCCCAGCATTTT. This chain links TRBV10-3 with TRBJ1-5, with D hard to call. Trimming removed 0 bases at V and 0 bases at J, with 6 bases between. CDR1 is ENHRY and CDR2 is SYGVKD in the germline V gene. The CDR3 is made up of 15 amino acids.

This clone has just a few counts. This rearrangement joins TRBV7-2 to TRBJ2-7, with TRBD1 matching 7 bases. This CDR3 is 15 amino acids long. V shed 2 bases and J 6 bases; nucleotides not matched to a gene: 10. CDR1 and CDR2 from the germline V gene are SGHTA and FQGNSA. The CDR3 DNA follows: TGTGCCAGCAGCTTATATGGGACAGATAATCTCGAGCAGTACTTC. Amino acids: CASSLYGTDNLEQYF.

The chain employs TRBV11-2 and TRBJ2-3; 9 bases map to TRBD2. The germline gives CDR1 SGHAT, CDR2 FQNNGV. With V trimmed by 1 base and J by 1 base, 6 bases remained unmatched. This CDR3 region has 17 residues. CDR3 bases: TGTGCCAGCAGCTTAGGGGCAATAGCGGGAGGCACAGATACGCAGTATTTT. This translates into CASSLGAIAGGTDTQYF.

V usage is TRBV7-2 and J usage is TRBJ2-7; D might be TRBD2 (5 bases). The CDR3 has 17 amino acids. V gave up 2 bases and J gave up 2 bases, with 19 bases separating them. The germline gives CDR1 SGHTA, CDR2 FQGNSA. The DNA of the CDR3 is TGTGCCAGCAGCTTATCGGGCGGGCTAGCCTCTCCCTACGAGCAGTACTTC. Its translation is CASSLSGGLASPYEQYF.

The chain combines TRBV28 with TRBJ1-1, with TRBD1 matching 8 bases. The CDR3 has 16 residues. Germline V gene lookup returns CDR1 MDHEN and CDR2 SYDVKM. Trimming cost V 7 bases and J 1 base; bases outside gene matches: 11. The CDR3 DNA reads TGTGCCAGCACCCAACAGGGGGGGCCCGGGAACACTGAAGCTTTCTTT. Encoded protein: CASTQQGGPGNTEAFF.